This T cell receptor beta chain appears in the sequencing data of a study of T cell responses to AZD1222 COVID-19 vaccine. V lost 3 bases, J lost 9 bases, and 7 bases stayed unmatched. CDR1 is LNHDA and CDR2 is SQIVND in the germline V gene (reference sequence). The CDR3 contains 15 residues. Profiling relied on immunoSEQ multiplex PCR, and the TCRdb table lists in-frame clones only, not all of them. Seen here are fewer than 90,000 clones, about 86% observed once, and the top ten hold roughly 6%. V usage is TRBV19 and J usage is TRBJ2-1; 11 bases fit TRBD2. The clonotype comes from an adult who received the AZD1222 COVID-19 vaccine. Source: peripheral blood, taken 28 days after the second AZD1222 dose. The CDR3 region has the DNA TGTGCCAGTAGTATTAGCGGGGGGGCCGCCCTTGAGCAGTTCTTC. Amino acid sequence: CASSISGGAALEQFF.